The 30 T cell receptor beta chains below were found in one sample sequenced in a study of T-cell reconstitution after alpha-beta-depleted transplantation in children (TCRdb year 2016). The treatment or condition tag for this specimen amounts to: allogeneic hematopoietic cell transplantation with graft depleted of TCRalphabeta T cells and CD19 B cells. The library was obtained by PCR. The sample was run on an Illumina HiSeq 2500. TCR libraries were prepared with molecular barcoding, using unique molecular identifiers to normalize TCRbeta repertoire quantification. TCRdb reprocessing: public reads trimmed at Q25 with fastp, clones called with MiXCR, in-frame beta chains kept. All rows with the same CDR3 protein become a single entry with the most common DNA and genes. The sample table holds about 460,000 distinct CDR3 sequences, of which about 11% were seen once. The ten largest clonotypes hold around 2% of the sample.

The sequenced sample was PBMCs, obtained before TCRalphabeta/CD19-depleted stem cell transplant. The source of these receptors is a child aged 2 to 10 with inherited bone marrow failure, due to receive a stem cell transplant.

This clonotype has a count of ten or more. This chain uses TRBV20-1 with TRBJ2-1; the match to TRBD1 covers 10 bases. Germline V gene data show CDR1 as DFQATT and CDR2 as SNEGSKA (reference sequence). This CDR3 spans 15 amino acids. Trimming took 5 bases from V and 4 from J; bases not matched to a gene: 8. In DNA, the CDR3 is TGCAGTGCTGAGGACGGGACAGGGGATTACAATGAGCAGTTCTTC. Its translation: CSAEDGTGDYNEQFF.

Many counts were recorded for this clonotype. This chain links TRBV12-3 or TRBV12-4 with TRBJ1-1, with D maybe TRBD1 (6 bases). The CDR3 totals 14 residues. V shed 6 bases and J shed 4 bases, with 15 bases lying between them. CDR3 DNA sequence: TGTGCCAGCAGGCCCACAGGGTCCGGCACTGAAGCTTTCTTT. As protein: CASRPTGSGTEAFF.

This clonotype was seen at least ten times. V gene TRBV20-1 combines with J gene TRBJ2-7; maybe TRBD1 (6 bases). Germline CDR1 and CDR2: DFQATT and SNEGSKA (reference sequence). CDR3 length equals 13 residues. V lost 6 bases to trimming and J lost 7 bases, with 19 bases between them. CDR3 nucleotides: TGCAGTGCGGTAACAGGGACACTGAGGGAGCAGTACTTC. Translation gives CSAVTGTLREQYF.

This clonotype was observed at least ten times. CDR3 sequence reads: CASSQDNESTDTQYF. The CDR3 DNA reads as TGTGCCAGCAGCCAAGATAACGAAAGCACAGATACGCAGTATTTT. This chain connects TRBV4-2 to TRBJ2-3; D gene unclear. The CDR3 runs to 15 residues. Trimming pared 0 bases from V and 0 bases from J, leaving 7 bases between. Germline loops: CDR1 LGHNA, CDR2 YNFKEQ.

In this sample, this clonotype turned up many times. The chain is built from TRBV4-1 and TRBJ2-1, with TRBD1 matching over 8 bases. From germline, CDR1 is MGHRA and CDR2 YSYEKL. The CDR3 extends over 16 amino acids. V lost 2 bases, J lost 8 bases, and 11 bases stayed unmatched. The CDR3 loop reads CASSQHTDRVSDEQFF. The CDR3 coding sequence is TGCGCCAGCAGCCAACATACGGACAGGGTTAGCGATGAGCAGTTCTTC.

This clonotype was seen repeatedly, ten times or more. CDR3 loop: CSASYSGRGSYEQYF. As DNA, the CDR3 is TGCAGTGCTAGTTACAGCGGGAGAGGATCCTACGAGCAGTACTTC. The chain is built from TRBV20-1 and TRBJ2-7; 8 nucleotides agree with TRBD2. CDR3 length: 15 residues. Germline trimming cut 3 bases from V and 1 base from J; bases unmatched to any gene: 8. Germline V gene data show CDR1 as DFQATT and CDR2 as SNEGSKA (reference sequence).

This clonotype was picked up a small number of times. This rearrangement joins TRBV5-1 to TRBJ2-5, with 8 positions matching TRBD1. CDR1 SGHRS and CDR2 YFSETQ come from the germline V gene. The CDR3 has 16 residues. The trim removed 0 bases at V and 2 bases at J, leaving 6 bases unmatched. The CDR3 nucleotides are TGCGCCAGCAGCTTGGTATTTGACAGGGGTCAAGAGACCCAGTACTTC. Its translation: CASSLVFDRGQETQYF.

The V and J genes are TRBV30 and TRBJ1-2, with TRBD1 as a possible D gene (5 bases). Germline values: CDR1 GTSNPN, CDR2 SVGIG (reference sequence). This CDR3 contains 12 residues. The ends were cut back, 1 base at V and 8 bases at J, with 11 bases in the middle. The CDR3 bases are TGTGCCTGGAGTGCGCCAGGGCGCGGCTACACCTTC. This codes for CAWSAPGRGYTF. Combining the CDR3 with reference TRBV30 and TRBJ1-2 gives the whole variable domain SQTIHQWPATLVQPVGSPLSLECTVEGTSNPNLYWYRQAAGRGLQLLFYSVGIGQISSEVPQNLSASRPQDRQFILSSKKLLLSDSGFYLCAWSAPGRGYTFGSGTRLTVV.

This clonotype was counted a few times. The DNA of the CDR3 is TGTGCCAGCAGTTACCTGGGCAGGGGCTATGGCTACACCTTC. Translation gives CASSYLGRGYGYTF. The chain carries TRBV6-5 and TRBJ1-2, with D possibly being TRBD1 (6 bases). CDR3 size: 14 residues. V was pared by 2 bases and J by 4 bases, with 11 bases between. Germline V gene lookup returns CDR1 MNHEY and CDR2 SVGAGI.

This clonotype has at least ten counts. The rearrangement uses TRBV24-1 and TRBJ2-4; the match to TRBD1 covers 7 bases. J lost 0 bases, V lost 3 bases, and 1 base had no gene match. Germline CDR1 and CDR2: KGHDR and SFDVKD. CDR3 size: 15 residues. As DNA, the CDR3 is TGTGCCACCAGTGATAACAGGGGAGCCAAAAACATTCAGTACTTC. Translating it yields CATSDNRGAKNIQYF.

This clonotype was recorded many times. This chain links TRBV4-1 with TRBJ2-2; perhaps TRBD2 as D (6 bases). Germline V gives CDR1 MGHRA, CDR2 YSYEKL. CDR3 size: 14 residues. V lost 4 bases to trimming and J lost 4 bases, with 10 bases between them. The DNA of the CDR3 is TGCGCCAGCAGCCTAAGGGGAGGCACCGGGGAGCTGTTTTTT. This codes for CASSLRGGTGELFF.

This clonotype was counted ten times or more. The chain uses TRBV4-1 and TRBJ1-1; D uncertain. Trimming cost V 0 bases and J 6 bases, with 11 bases left between them. The V gene's germline CDR1 is MGHRA and CDR2 YSYEKL. There are 14 residues in the CDR3. The CDR3 protein is CASSQEWRESEAFF. The DNA of the CDR3 is TGCGCCAGCAGCCAAGAGTGGAGGGAGTCTGAAGCTTTCTTT.

A few counts support this clonotype. The rearrangement joins TRBV7-9 to TRBJ2-5; no definite D call. The V gene's germline CDR1 is SEHNR and CDR2 FQNEAQ (reference sequence). The CDR3 length is 14 residues. Trimming removed 2 bases at V and 2 bases at J, with 9 bases between. The CDR3 nucleotides are TGTGCCAGCAGCTTAAACGGCCCTCAAGAGACCCAGTACTTC. Amino acids: CASSLNGPQETQYF.

The chain combines TRBV12-3 or TRBV12-4 with TRBJ2-3, with 8 nucleotides matching TRBD1. J gave up 1 base and V 6 bases, and 6 bases lay outside the gene matches. The CDR3 sequence is 15 residues long. For the CDR3, the DNA is TGTGCCAGCAGGGGGGACAGGAAGCGCACAGATACGCAGTATTTT. This gives the protein CASRGDRKRTDTQYF.

This clonotype was seen many times. The gene calls are TRBV20-1 and TRBJ2-5, with 14 positions matching TRBD2. CDR3 length equals 15 residues. Germline V gene data show CDR1 as DFQATT and CDR2 as SNEGSKA (reference sequence). V dropped 5 bases and J dropped 4; count of bases not matched to a gene: 6. The CDR3 region is CSAEGLAGVIETQYF. The DNA for the CDR3 is TGCAGTGCTGAGGGACTAGCGGGAGTGATAGAGACCCAGTACTTC.

This clonotype was seen only a few times. The V call is TRBV11-2, the J call TRBJ2-3; D perhaps matches TRBD2 (5 bases). Germline loops: CDR1 SGHAT, CDR2 FQNNGV. V lost 3 bases, J lost 1 base, and 11 bases lay in between. The CDR3 contains 15 residues. The CDR3 DNA reads TGTGCCAGCAGCTTCGCGGGCCCCCGCACAGATACGCAGTATTTT. Its translation is CASSFAGPRTDTQYF.

This clonotype occurred many times. The rearrangement uses TRBV28 and TRBJ2-5, with D unclear. Trimming cost V 1 base and J 1 base, with 7 bases left between them. This CDR3 comprises 14 residues. Germline lookup yields CDR1 MDHEN and CDR2 SYDVKM. CDR3 in DNA: TGTGCCAGCAGTTTATCGGGCCCCCAAGAGACCCAGTACTTC. Protein product: CASSLSGPQETQYF.

This clonotype was seen many times. V usage is TRBV29-1 and J usage is TRBJ1-1, with D unclear. Germline CDR1 reads SQVTM; CDR2 reads ANQGSEA. The CDR3 extends over 12 amino acids. Trimming took off 5 bases at V and 0 bases at J, with 7 bases between the two ends. CDR3 protein: CSVRSLNTEAFF. The CDR3 bases are TGCAGCGTTCGGTCGCTGAACACTGAAGCTTTCTTT.

Many counts were recorded for this clonotype. The CDR3 loop reads CASSARGLSDTQYF. The CDR3 DNA follows: TGTGCCAGCAGTGCGAGGGGGCTCTCAGATACGCAGTATTTT. The V call is TRBV2, the J call TRBJ2-3, with TRBD1 matching 7 bases. The CDR3 length is 14 residues. V lost 4 bases, J lost 4 bases, and 5 bases stayed unmatched. The germline V gene encodes CDR1 SNHLY and CDR2 FYNNEI.

This clonotype was observed many times. This sequence joins TRBV6-1 and TRBJ2-3; 10 bases map to TRBD2. The CDR3 covers 14 residues. CDR1 and CDR2 from the germline V gene are MNHNS and SASEGT. The trim removed 5 bases at V and 5 bases at J, leaving 4 bases unmatched. In DNA form, the CDR3 reads TGTGCCAGCAGTCAAAGACTAGCGGGAGATACGCAGTATTTT. It is translated as CASSQRLAGDTQYF.

The table lists this clonotype with a few counts. This chain connects TRBV12-3 or TRBV12-4 to TRBJ2-3, with 10 bases lining up with TRBD2. After removal of 7 bases from V and 0 bases from J, the junction contained 10 bases not matched to a gene. This CDR3 comprises 17 residues. The CDR3 loop reads CASKPGLARASTDTQYF. Here the CDR3 DNA reads TGTGCCAGCAAACCGGGACTAGCGCGAGCTAGCACAGATACGCAGTATTTT.

This clonotype occurred a few times. The V and J genes are TRBV6-2 or TRBV6-3 and TRBJ2-1; 13 bases fit TRBD2. V was clipped by 0 bases and J by 2 bases; unmatched bases: 10. CDR3 length: 20 amino acids. The germline V gene encodes CDR1 MNHEY and CDR2 SVGEGT. CDR3 sequence (DNA): TGTGCCAGCAGTTACTCGGTGGGACTAGCGGGACCGAGTCCCTACAATGAGCAGTTCTTC. This encodes CASSYSVGLAGPSPYNEQFF.

This clonotype was seen a few times. This chain uses TRBV5-1 with TRBJ2-6; D is undetermined. Germline lookup yields CDR1 SGHRS and CDR2 YFSETQ. The CDR3 sequence is 16 residues long. Deletions cut 0 bases from V and 0 bases from J, with 7 bases between. Here the CDR3 DNA reads TGCGCCAGCAGCTTGGTAACCGGCTCTGGGGCCAACGTCCTGACTTTC. Protein: CASSLVTGSGANVLTF.

This clonotype was seen a few times. For the CDR3, the DNA is TGTGCCAGTAGTTTAGGGGTACGGGGCACTGAAGCTTTCTTT. This gives the protein CASSLGVRGTEAFF. V usage is TRBV19 and J usage is TRBJ1-1, with D possibly being TRBD1 (5 bases). V lost 5 bases to trimming and J lost 4 bases, with 14 bases between them. The CDR3 covers 14 residues. Germline V lookup: CDR1 LNHDA, CDR2 SQIVND (reference sequence).

This clonotype was observed at least ten times. The V and J genes are TRBV7-9 and TRBJ2-2, with D perhaps matching TRBD2 (6 bases). CDR1 is SEHNR, CDR2 FQNEAQ, per germline (reference sequence). Deletions cut 3 bases from V and 4 bases from J, with 18 bases between. CDR3 length: 17 residues. The CDR3 nucleotides read TGTGCCAGCAGCTTTATTTCCCCCGGGACTCTCACCGGGGAGCTGTTTTTT. The encoded protein is CASSFISPGTLTGELFF.

The V gene is TRBV7-9, the J gene TRBJ2-1, with TRBD2 matching over 13 bases. The germline V gene encodes CDR1 SEHNR and CDR2 FQNEAQ (reference sequence). This CDR3 is 16 amino acids long. J gave up 8 bases and V 5 bases, and 9 bases lay outside the gene matches. CDR3 in DNA: TGTGCCAGCAGCCCAAGACTAGCGGGAGGTGTTGATGAGCAGTTCTTC. It translates to CASSPRLAGGVDEQFF.

This clonotype was recorded many times. V is TRBV20-1 and J is TRBJ2-1, with a weak D call TRBD2 (6 bases). CDR3 length: 16 residues. Trimming removed 0 bases at V and 4 bases at J, with 16 bases between. Looked up from germline, CDR1 is DFQATT and CDR2 is SNEGSKA (reference sequence). The CDR3 protein is CSARDWRGAVYNEQFF. Here the CDR3 DNA reads TGCAGTGCTAGAGATTGGCGCGGGGCGGTTTACAATGAGCAGTTCTTC.

This clonotype was seen repeatedly, ten times or more. The CDR3 region is CAISERVATSGNTIYF. The DNA of the CDR3 is TGTGCCATCAGTGAGCGTGTCGCTACCTCTGGAAACACCATATATTTT. The chain joins TRBV10-3 to TRBJ1-3; D not resolved. V lost 2 bases, J lost 0 bases, and 11 bases lay in between. Germline V gene sequence: CDR1 ENHRY, CDR2 SYGVKD. CDR3 length: 16 residues.

This clonotype came up many times. V is TRBV20-1 and J is TRBJ1-1; the D gene is possibly TRBD1 (5 bases). The CDR3 loop spans 13 amino acids. The V end lost 6 bases, the J end lost 0 bases, and 11 bases lay between the germline ends. Per the germline V gene, CDR1 is DFQATT and CDR2 is SNEGSKA (reference sequence). CDR3 DNA sequence: TGCAGTGCCTACCAGGGCATGAACACTGAAGCTTTCTTT. It encodes CSAYQGMNTEAFF.

In this sample, this clonotype turned up many times. V and J are TRBV7-2 and TRBJ2-1, with 15 bases fitting TRBD2. The CDR3 runs to 17 residues. V trimming: 6 bases; J trimming: 0 bases; junction bases outside the gene matches: 3. CDR1 is SGHTA, CDR2 FQGNSA, per germline. As DNA, the CDR3 is TGTGCCAGCAGGCCGGGACTAGCGGGAGGCTCCTACAATGAGCAGTTCTTC. The encoded protein is CASRPGLAGGSYNEQFF.